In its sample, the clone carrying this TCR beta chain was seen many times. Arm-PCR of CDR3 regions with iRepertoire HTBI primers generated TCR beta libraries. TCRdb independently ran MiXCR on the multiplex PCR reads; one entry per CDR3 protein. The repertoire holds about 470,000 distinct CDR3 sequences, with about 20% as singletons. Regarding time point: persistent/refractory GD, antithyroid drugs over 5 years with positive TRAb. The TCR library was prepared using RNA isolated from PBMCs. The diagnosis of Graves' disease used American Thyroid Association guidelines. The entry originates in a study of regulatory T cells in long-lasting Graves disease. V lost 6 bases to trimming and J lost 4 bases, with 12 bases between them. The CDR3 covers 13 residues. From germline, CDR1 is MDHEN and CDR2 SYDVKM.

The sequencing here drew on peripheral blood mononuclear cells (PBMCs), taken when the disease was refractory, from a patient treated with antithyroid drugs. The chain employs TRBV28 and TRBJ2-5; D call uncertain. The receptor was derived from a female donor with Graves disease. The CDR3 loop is CASREPLSETQYF. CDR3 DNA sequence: TGTGCCAGCAGGGAACCCTTATCAGAGACCCAGTACTTC.